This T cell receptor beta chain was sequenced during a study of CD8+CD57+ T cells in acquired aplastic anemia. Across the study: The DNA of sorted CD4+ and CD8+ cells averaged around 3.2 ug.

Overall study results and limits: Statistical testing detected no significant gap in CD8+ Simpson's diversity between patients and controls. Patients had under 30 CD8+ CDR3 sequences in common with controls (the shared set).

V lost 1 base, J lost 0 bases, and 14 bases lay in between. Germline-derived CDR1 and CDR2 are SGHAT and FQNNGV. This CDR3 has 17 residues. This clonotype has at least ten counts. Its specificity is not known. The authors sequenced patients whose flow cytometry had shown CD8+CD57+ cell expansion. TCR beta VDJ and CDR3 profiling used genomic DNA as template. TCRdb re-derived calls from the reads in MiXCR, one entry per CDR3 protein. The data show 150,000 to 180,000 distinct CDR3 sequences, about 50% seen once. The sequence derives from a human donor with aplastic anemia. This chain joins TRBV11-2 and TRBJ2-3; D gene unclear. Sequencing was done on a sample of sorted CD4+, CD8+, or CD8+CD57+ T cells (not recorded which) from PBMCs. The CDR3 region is CASSLGRRLPSTDTQYF. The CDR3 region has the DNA TGTGCCAGCAGCTTAGGTCGCAGGTTACCTAGCACAGATACGCAGTATTTT.